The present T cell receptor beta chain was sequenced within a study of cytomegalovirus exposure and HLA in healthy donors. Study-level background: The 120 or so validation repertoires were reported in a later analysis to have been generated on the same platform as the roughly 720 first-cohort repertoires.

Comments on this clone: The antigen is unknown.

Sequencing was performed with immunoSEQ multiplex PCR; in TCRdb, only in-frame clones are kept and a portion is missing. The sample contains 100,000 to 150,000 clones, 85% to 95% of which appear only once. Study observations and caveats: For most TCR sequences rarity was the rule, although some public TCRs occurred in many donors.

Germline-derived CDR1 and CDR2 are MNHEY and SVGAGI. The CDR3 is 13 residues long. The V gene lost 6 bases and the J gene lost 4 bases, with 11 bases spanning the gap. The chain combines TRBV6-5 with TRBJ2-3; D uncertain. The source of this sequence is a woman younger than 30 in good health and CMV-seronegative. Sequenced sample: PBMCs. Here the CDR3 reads CASSVRIPDTQYF. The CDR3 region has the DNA TGTGCCAGCAGCGTCAGGATCCCAGATACGCAGTATTTT.